This entry features one T cell receptor (beta chain) sequence. This clone was detected a few times. The antigen this receptor binds is unknown. No base-level quality is on record; no much larger clone is a single base apart. The entire amount of isolated RNA was reverse transcribed using the High Capacity cDNA Reverse Transcription Kit, so the sequenced TCRB transcripts were expressed ones. Deep immunoSEQ sequencing was performed on naive, central memory and regulatory T cell samples, with an average of roughly 3.5 million total reads per sample. Sorted cells were lysed in RLT buffer and RNA was extracted with DNase-treated RNeasy Micro or Mini kits, depending on cell number. Each cell subset was processed on its own to prevent cross-contamination, while patient and healthy donor samples were processed together. The immunoSEQ multiplex PCR was used to amplify TCRB sequences from cDNA, generating 87-bp fragments that spanned the CDR3 region. Sequencing of the amplicons was done on the Illumina HiSeq platform. In the original analysis: Synthetic template baselines were used to correct PCR bias computationally, reads within Hamming distance 2 were collapsed, and singletons that could not be merged were discarded. Reads were aligned against IMGT so that V, D and J genes, CDR3 length and insertions or deletions at six rearrangement sites could be assigned. Within each subset, clonotype counts were normalized to sorted cell number, and only after that were true diversity and Gini coefficients computed with the tcR R package. Repertoire sharing was quantified using the overlap coefficient calculated on TCRB nucleotide sequences. Out-of-frame TCRB sequences from naive cells were analyzed as a proxy for the pre-selection repertoire. Sourced from immuneACCESS, this table was stored by TCRdb with only in-frame sequences that have V and J called. A share of the clones is absent; for the studies checked, an unresolved V gene accounts for under half, and the remainder has no known explanation. V and J calls plus clone size are reproduced from that table; the DNA served to infer D and trimming. The table for this sample lists roughly 730,000 clones; roughly 12% of them were counted only once. About 0.02% of the sample comes from the top ten.

These data are taken from a study of beta chain features in type 1 diabetes (dated by TCRdb to 2016 to 2019). In terms of the full investigation: Mean age, gender distribution, total cell number and subset yield did not differ between patients and healthy donors. A total of 90 million to 140 million sorted cells were examined across all samples, and RNA yield correlated strongly with the number of cells per subset. The study compared the TCRB repertoires of sorted circulating CD4+ T cell subsets in recently diagnosed type 1 diabetes patients with those in matched healthy donors. Naive and central memory subsets were obtained from all 30 or so donors, but regulatory and stem cell-like memory subsets were isolated from only 8 patients and roughly eight healthy donors. Points the paper makes about the study in general: Naive, central memory and regulatory TCRB repertoires appeared more similar among patients than among healthy donors. Because cDNA was sequenced instead of genomic DNA, highly expressing activated cells could be over-represented, though the groups showed no difference in activation or CD3 levels. Because the HLA sub-analyses included only small numbers of individuals, any influence of HLA type on TCRB rearrangement was left unresolved. Fewer insertions and more nucleotide deletions at VDJ recombination sites were observed in patients with type 1 diabetes, implying thymic rearrangement abnormalities. A moderate but significant shortening of TCRB CDR3 length was observed in type 1 diabetes patients in all four CD4+ subsets. PCR may preferentially amplify shorter templates, but because patient and control samples were amplified and corrected together, any resulting skew would affect both groups equally.

A single peripheral blood draw of approximately 0.11 L on average was collected from each donor into heparinised tubes. A BD FACSAria II and a panel including CD45RO, CCR7, CD25, CD127, CD95 and CD27 were used to sort naive, central memory, regulatory and stem cell-like memory CD4+ T cells. A purity above 95% was achieved for all sorted populations. PBMCs were separated immediately by Lymphoprep density gradient centrifugation and were stained directly, without being cultured. So that batch effects would be minimized, each experiment stained and sorted samples in pairs, pairing one healthy donor with one patient. V lost 6 bases and J lost 7 bases; the stretch between them is 19 bases long. There are 15 amino acids in the CDR3, from cysteine to phenylalanine inclusive. Only the CDR3 DNA is retained, 45 bases long and in frame from the first base. CDR1 and CDR2, per the germline V gene (reference sequence), are SEHNR and FQNEAQ.

This chain is built from TRBV7-9 and TRBJ2-1, and perhaps TRBD2 as D gene, on 5 matching bases. The receptor was derived from a man between 18 and 35 years old with type 1 diabetes. What was sequenced was naive CD4+ T cells from blood. Read against the paper, the sample's cell subset or site label means: true naive CD4+ T cells. The DNA sequence is TGTGCCAGCAGTTACCCCCCAGGAAGCGGTAATGAGCAGTTCTTC. It is translated as CASSYPPGSGNEQFF.